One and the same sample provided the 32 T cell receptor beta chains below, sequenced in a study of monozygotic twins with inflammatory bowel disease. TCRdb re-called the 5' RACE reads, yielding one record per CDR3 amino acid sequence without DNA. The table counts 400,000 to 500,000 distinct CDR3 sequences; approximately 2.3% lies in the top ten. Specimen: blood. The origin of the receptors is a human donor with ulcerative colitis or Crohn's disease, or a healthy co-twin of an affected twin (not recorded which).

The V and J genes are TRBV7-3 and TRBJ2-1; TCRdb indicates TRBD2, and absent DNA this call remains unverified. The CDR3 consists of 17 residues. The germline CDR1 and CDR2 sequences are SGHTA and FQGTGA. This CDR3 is CASSLSAGASGDNEQFF.

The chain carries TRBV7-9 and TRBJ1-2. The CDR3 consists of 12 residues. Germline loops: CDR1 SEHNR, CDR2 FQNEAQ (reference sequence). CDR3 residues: CASSPGGDGYTF.

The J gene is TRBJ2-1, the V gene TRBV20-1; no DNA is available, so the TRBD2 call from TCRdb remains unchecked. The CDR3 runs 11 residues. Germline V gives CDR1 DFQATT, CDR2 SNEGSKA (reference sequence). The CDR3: CSAWRESEQFF.

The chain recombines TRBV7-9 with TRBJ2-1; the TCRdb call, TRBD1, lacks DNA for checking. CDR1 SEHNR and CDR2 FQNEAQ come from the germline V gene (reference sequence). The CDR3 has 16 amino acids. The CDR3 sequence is CASSLVGQGHYNEQFF.

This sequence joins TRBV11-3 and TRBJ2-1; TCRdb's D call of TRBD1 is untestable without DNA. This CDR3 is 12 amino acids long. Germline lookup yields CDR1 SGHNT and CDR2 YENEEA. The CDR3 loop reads CASSVQGNEQFF. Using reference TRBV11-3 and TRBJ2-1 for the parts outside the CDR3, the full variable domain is EAGVVQSPRYKIIEKKQPVAFWCNPISGHNTLYWYLQNLGQGPELLIRYENEEAVDDSQLPKDRFSAERLKGVDSTLKIQPAELGDSAVYLCASSVQGNEQFFGPGTRLTVL.

CDR3: CASSHLGLAGVGSSYEQYF. The gene calls are TRBV18 and TRBJ2-7; the TCRdb D gene call, TRBD2, has no DNA to confirm it. The CDR3 runs to 19 residues. Germline V gene data show CDR1 as KGHSH and CDR2 as LQKENI.

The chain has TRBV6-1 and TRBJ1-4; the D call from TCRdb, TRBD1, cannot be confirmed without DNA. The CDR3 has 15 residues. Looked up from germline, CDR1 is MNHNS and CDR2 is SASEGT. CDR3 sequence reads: CASSEMTGRDEKLFF.

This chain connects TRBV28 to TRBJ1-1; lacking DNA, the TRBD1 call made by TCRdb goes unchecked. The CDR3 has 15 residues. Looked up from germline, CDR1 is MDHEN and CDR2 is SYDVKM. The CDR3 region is CASSAHRGRDTEAFF.

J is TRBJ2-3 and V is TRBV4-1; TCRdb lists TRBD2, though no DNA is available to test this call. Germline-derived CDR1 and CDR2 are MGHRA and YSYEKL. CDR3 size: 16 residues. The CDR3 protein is CASSQDHGGGADTQYF.

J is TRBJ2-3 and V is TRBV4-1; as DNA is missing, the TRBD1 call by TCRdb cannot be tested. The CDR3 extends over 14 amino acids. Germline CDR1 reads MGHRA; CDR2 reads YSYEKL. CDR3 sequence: CASSQRGDPDTQYF.

The CDR3: CSVGPGGRNTQYF. This chain links TRBV29-1 with TRBJ2-3; there is no DNA to check the TCRdb D call of TRBD2. Germline V CDR1 and CDR2: SQVTM, ANQGSEA. This CDR3 spans 13 amino acids.

The CDR3 reads CASSKGGQGGPYEQYF. The chain combines TRBV21-1 with TRBJ2-7; TCRdb gives TRBD1 as the D gene, but with no DNA this cannot be confirmed. TRBV21-1 is annotated as a pseudogene. There are 16 residues in the CDR3.

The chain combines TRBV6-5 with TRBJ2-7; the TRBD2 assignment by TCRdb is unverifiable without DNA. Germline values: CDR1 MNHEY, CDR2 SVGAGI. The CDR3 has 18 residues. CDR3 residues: CASSYSKGGGQGVDEQYF.

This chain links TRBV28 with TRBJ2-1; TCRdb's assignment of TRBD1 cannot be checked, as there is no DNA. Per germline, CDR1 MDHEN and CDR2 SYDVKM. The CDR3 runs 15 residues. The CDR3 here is CASSLRGGSKDEQFF.

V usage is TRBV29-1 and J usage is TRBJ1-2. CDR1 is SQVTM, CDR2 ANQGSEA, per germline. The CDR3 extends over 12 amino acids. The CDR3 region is CSVKGFSYGYTF.

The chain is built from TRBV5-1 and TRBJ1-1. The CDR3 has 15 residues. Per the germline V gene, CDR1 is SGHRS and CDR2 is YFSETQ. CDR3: CASSSGSRWLPEAFF. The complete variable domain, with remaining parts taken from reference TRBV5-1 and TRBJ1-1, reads KAGVTQTPRYLIKTRGQQVTLSCSPISGHRSVSWYQQTPGQGLQFLFEYFSETQRNKGNFPGRFSGRQFSNSRSEMNVSTLELGDSALYLCASSSGSRWLPEAFFGQGTRLTVV.

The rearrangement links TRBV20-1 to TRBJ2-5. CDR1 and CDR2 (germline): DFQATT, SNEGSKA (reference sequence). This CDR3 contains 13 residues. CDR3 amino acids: CSARGQVQETQYF.

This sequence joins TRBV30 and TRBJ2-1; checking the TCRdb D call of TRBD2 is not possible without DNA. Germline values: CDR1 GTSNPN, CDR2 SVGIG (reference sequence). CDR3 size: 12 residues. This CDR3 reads CAWRALDDEQFF.

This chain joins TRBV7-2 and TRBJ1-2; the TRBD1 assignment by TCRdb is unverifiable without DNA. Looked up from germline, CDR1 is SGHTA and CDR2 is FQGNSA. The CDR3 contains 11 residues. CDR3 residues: CASSSGQGRTF.

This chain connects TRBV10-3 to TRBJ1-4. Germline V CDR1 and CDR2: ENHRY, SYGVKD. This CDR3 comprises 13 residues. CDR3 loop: CAIRGTTNEKLFF.

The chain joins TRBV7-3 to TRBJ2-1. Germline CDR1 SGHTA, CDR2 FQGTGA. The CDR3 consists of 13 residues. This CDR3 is CASSLSQDNEQFF.

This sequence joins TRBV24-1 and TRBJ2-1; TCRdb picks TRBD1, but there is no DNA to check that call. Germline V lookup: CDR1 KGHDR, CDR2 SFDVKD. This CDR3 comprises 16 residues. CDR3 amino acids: CATSDPDSSSYNEQFF.

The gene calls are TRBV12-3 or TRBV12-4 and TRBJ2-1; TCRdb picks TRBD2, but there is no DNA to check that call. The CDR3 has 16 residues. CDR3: CASSYALGQGGGEQFF.

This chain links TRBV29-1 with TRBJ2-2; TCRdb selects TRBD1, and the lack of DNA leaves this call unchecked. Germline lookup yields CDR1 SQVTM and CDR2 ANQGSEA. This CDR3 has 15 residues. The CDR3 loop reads CSAKEDRRNTGELFF.

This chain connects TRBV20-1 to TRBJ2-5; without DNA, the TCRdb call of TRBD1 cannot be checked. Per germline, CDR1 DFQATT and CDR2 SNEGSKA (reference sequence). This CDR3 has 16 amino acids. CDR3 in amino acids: CSARAPHGTLQETQYF.

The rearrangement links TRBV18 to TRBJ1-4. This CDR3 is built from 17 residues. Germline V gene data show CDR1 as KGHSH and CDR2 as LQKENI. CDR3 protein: CASSPPDGLGTNEKLFF.

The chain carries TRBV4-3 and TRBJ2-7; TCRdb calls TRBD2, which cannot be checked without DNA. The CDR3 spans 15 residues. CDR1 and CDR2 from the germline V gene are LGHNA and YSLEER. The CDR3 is CASSLAGTSSYEQYF.

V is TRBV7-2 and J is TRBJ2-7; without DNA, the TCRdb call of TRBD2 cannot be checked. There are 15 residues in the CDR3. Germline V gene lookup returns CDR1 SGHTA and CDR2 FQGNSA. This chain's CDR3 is CASSLGGGSGYEQYF.

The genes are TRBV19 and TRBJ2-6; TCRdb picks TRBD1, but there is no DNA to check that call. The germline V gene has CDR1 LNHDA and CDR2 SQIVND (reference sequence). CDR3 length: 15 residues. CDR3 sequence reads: CASLPRASGANVLTF.

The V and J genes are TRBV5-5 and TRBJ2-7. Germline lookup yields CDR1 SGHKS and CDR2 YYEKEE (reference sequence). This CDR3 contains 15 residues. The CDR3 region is CASSLAANSPYEQYF.

This chain's CDR3 is CASSFRRLPKGVTEAFF. The V and J genes are TRBV12-3 or TRBV12-4 and TRBJ1-1. The CDR3 consists of 17 residues.

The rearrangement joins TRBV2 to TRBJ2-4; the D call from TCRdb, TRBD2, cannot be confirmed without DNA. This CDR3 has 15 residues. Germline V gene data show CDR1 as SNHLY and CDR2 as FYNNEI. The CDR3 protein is CASIGSGRTKNIQYF.